Listed here is a single TCR beta chain. Its cognate antigen has yet to be identified. No much larger clone exists at a distance of one base, and base qualities are not known. These data are taken from a study of blood T cells in healthy people across ages (dated by TCRdb to the mid-2010s). For context, the study as a whole: In model experiments, template switching captured roughly one uniquely barcoded TCR beta cDNA molecule for every two T cells. Age-related changes in TCR beta repertoire diversity were measured in the study by deep sequencing normalized with unique cDNA molecular identifiers. Donors were grouped into four age groups: young (average 16 years), middle-aged (about 40), aged (approximately 67) and long-lived (approximately 82). To avoid experimental bias, donors of different ages were distributed randomly across sequencing lanes. Two additional independent replicas of 1 million unique cDNA reads from the same blood draw were analyzed for two donors (one aged 18 to 29 and one aged 80 or older). Broader findings and caveats from the paper: Because the CMV infection status of the donors was unknown, age-related changes in expanded clonotypes may potentially have been confounded. As age increased, observed TCR beta diversity per million T cells dropped in a roughly linear way, and a significant reduction was already evident by age approximately 40. Estimates of total diversity from one million sequenced T cells were regarded as lower bounds and underestimates. The long-lived group showed more naive CD4+ T cells, fewer expanded clones and increased TCR diversity than the aged group, suggesting age selection. Conclusive comparison of naive and antigen-experienced compartments was prevented by the profiling of bulk unsorted PBMCs. There was a strong correlation between observed TCR beta diversity and the percentage of naive T cells measured by flow cytometry.

The cysteine opens and the phenylalanine closes a CDR3 of 18 amino acids. The retained sequence is limited to the CDR3, 54 bases, with the frame set at the first base. V is trimmed back by 1 base and J by 4 bases, and the junction contains 9 bases that no gene match accounts for. Taken from the germline V gene, the CDR1 and CDR2 loops are SGDLS and YYNGEE. Libraries were built with 5' RACE. Sequencing was carried out with an Illumina HiSeq 2500. A second roughly 6 to 12 cycle PCR used a sample-barcoded 5' primer and a J-beta primer mix. Each TCR beta cDNA molecule received a unique molecular identifier from a template-switch 5' adaptor carrying 12 random nucleotides. At least 2.5 million CDR3-containing paired-end reads were obtained from each sample. The Mint cDNA synthesis kit, primed by a TRBC-specific oligonucleotide, was used to synthesize first-strand cDNA from all RNA. After uracil-DNA glycosylase treatment, a first 18-cycle PCR used universal primers M1SS and BC2_uni_R on all cDNA. Under the source paper's analysis protocol: For normalization, 1 million high-quality reads were randomly selected from each sample, with every read carrying a distinct molecular identifier. Reads sharing molecular identifiers were discarded rather than binned into consensus sequences. MiTCR, run with a Q25 quality threshold and the strictest error-elimination algorithm, handled CDR3 identification, clonotype clustering and error correction. A nonparametric unseen species model with Euler transformation was used to estimate lower-bound total TCR beta diversity. The raw public reads went through TCRdb reprocessing: fastp at Q25, MiXCR clone calling, in-frame beta chains kept. All rows with the same CDR3 protein become a single entry with the most common DNA and genes. The V and J calls and clone size are TCRdb's, not the authors'. The sample profile shows roughly 900,000 distinct CDR3 sequences; around 46% of them were found once. The ten biggest clones cover around an eighth of the sample.

The donors were roughly 40 Caucasian individuals from Russia, aged roughly 6 to 100 years, who were systemically healthy. Approximately 10 milliliters of peripheral blood were collected from each donor into EDTA-treated Vacutainer tubes. Ficoll-Paque density-gradient centrifugation was used to isolate PBMCs, with at least 7 million obtained per sample. Trizol reagent was used to extract total RNA from the PBMCs, yielding at least 6 micrograms per sample. Naive CD45RAhigh/CD27high T cell percentages were measured by flow cytometry on a PBMC aliquot from every donor. Sequences were obtained from blood. The TCR was taken from a man aged 25 to 45 in good health. The chain employs TRBV9 and TRBJ2-4; 12 of the junction bases match TRBD1. The DNA sequence is as follows: TGTGCCAGCAGCGTAACCCCAGGGACAGGGGGCGAGAAAAACATTCAGTACTTC. Its translation is CASSVTPGTGGEKNIQYF.